The text below deals with one TCR beta chain. Germline V CDR1 and CDR2: GTSNPN, SVGIG (reference sequence). V shed 3 bases and J shed 3 bases, with 15 bases lying between them. The CDR3 length is 14 residues. Investigators prepared the TCR beta libraries by applying iRepertoire HTBI primers and Arm-PCR of CDR3 regions. TCRdb re-called the multiplex PCR reads through MiXCR, storing one row per CDR3 protein. Found here are roughly 400,000 distinct CDR3 sequences, about 15% of them singletons; the top ten hold about 8.2%. Stated time point: newly diagnosed GD, antithyroid drugs for less than 3 months. PBMC RNA was the source of the TCR library. These data are taken from a study of regulatory T cells in long-lasting Graves disease. In addition, the sample was reused for a study of T cells in Graves' hyperthyroidism and ophthalmopathy. From that study: A model using 13 V-J features told ophthalmopathy apart from stable hyperthyroidism.

The chain links TRBV30 to TRBJ2-7, with D maybe TRBD2 (6 bases). The sequence derives from a woman in her 40s with Graves disease. Source: peripheral blood mononuclear cells (PBMCs), taken at new diagnosis, from a patient treated with antithyroid drugs. Here the CDR3 DNA reads TGTGCCTGGAGCTTCCCGGGACTGGACTACGAGCAGTACTTC. Translated, it gives CAWSFPGLDYEQYF.